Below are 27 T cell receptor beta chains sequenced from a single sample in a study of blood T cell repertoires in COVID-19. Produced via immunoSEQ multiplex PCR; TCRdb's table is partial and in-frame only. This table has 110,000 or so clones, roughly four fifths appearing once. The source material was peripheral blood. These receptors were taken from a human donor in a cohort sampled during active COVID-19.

The CDR3 protein is CASSLAVADSGNTIYF. The CDR3 DNA reads as TGCGCCAGCAGCTTGGCCGTGGCAGACTCTGGAAACACCATATATTTT. The chain carries TRBV5-1 and TRBJ1-3; no definite D call. The CDR3 loop spans 16 amino acids. Trimming took off 0 bases at V and 0 bases at J, with 10 bases between the two ends. Per the germline V gene, CDR1 is SGHRS and CDR2 is YFSETQ.

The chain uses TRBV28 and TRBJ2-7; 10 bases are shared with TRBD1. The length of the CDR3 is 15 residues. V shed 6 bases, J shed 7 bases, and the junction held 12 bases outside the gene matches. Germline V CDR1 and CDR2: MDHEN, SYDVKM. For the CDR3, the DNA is TGTGCCAGCAGACGACCGGGACAGGGGCTGGGTGAGCAGTACTTC. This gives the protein CASRRPGQGLGEQYF.

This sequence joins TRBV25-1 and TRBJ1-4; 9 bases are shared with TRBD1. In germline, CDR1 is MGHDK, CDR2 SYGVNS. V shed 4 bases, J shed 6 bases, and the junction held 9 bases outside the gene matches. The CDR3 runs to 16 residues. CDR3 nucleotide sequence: TGTGCCAGCAGTGTGAACAGGGGGCTCCGTTATGAAAAACTGTTTTTT. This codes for CASSVNRGLRYEKLFF.

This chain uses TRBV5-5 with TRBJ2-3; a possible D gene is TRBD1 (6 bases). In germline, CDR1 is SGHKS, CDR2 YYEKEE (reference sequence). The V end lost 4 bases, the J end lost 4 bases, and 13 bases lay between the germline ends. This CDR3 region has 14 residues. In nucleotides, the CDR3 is TGTGCCAGCAGCCTTCGGACAGTGGCAGATACGCAGTATTTT. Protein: CASSLRTVADTQYF. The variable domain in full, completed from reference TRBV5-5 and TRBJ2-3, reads DAGVTQSPTHLIKTRGQQVTLRCSPISGHKSVSWYQQVLGQGPQFIFQYYEKEERGRGNFPDRFSARQFPNYSSELNVNALLLGDSALYLCASSLRTVADTQYFGPGTRLTVL.

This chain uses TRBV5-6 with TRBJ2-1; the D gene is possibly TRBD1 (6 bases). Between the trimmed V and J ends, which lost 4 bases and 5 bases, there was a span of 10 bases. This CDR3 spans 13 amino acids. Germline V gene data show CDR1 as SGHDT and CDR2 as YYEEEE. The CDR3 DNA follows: TGTGCCAGCAGCGGGGGCCTTCACAATGAGCAGTTCTTC. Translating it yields CASSGGLHNEQFF.

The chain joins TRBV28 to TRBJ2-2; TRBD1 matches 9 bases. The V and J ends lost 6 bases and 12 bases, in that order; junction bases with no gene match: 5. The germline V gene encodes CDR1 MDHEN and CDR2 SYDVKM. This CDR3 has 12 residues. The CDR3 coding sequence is TGTGCCAGCAGGGGACAGGGTTGGAAGCTGTTTTTT. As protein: CASRGQGWKLFF.

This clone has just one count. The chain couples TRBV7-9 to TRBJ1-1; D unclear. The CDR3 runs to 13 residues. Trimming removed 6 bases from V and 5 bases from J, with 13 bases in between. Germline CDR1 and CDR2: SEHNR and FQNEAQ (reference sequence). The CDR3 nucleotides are TGTGCCAGCAGTCCCGCGGCGCGGACTGAAGCTTTCTTT. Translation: CASSPAARTEAFF.

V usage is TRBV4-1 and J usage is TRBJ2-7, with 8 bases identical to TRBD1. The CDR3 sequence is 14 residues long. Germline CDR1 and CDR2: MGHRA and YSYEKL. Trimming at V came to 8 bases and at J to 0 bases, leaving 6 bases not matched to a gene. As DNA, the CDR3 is TGCGCCAGCGGCCGGGACAGGAGCTCCTACGAGCAGTACTTC. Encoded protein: CASGRDRSSYEQYF.

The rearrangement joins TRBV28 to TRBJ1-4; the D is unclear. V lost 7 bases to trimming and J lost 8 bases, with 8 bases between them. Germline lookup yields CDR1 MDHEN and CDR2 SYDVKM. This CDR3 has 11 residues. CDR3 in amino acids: CASNFGEKLFF. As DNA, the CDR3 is TGTGCCAGCAATTTCGGGGAAAAACTGTTTTTT.

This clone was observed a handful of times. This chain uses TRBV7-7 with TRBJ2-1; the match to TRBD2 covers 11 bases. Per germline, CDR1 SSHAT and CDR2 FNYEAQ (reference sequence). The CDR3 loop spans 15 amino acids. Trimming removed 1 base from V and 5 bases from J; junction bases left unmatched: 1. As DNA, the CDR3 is TGTGCCAGCAGCTTAGGACTAGCGGGGAACAATGAGCAGTTCTTC. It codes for CASSLGLAGNNEQFF.

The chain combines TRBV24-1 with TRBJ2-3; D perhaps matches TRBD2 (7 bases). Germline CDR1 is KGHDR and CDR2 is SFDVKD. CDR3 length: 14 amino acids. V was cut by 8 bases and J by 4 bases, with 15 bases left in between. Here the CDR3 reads CATMGGPTSDTQYF. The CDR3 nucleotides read TGTGCCACCATGGGGGGGCCTACATCAGATACGCAGTATTTT.

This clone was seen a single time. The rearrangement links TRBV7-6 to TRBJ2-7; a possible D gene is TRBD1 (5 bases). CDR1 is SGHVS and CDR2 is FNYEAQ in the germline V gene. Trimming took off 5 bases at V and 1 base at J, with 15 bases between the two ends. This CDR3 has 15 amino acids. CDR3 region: CASSRGAHGSYEQYF. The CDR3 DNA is TGTGCCAGCAGCCGTGGGGCCCATGGATCCTACGAGCAGTACTTC.

The CDR3: CASSWGFTDTQYF. CDR3 bases: TGTGCCAGCAGCTGGGGCTTCACAGATACGCAGTATTTT. This chain uses TRBV6-6 with TRBJ2-3; perhaps TRBD1 as D (5 bases). Germline-derived CDR1 and CDR2 are MNHNY and SVGAGI (reference sequence). The V and J ends lost 6 bases and 2 bases respectively, with 9 bases between them. This CDR3 has 13 amino acids.

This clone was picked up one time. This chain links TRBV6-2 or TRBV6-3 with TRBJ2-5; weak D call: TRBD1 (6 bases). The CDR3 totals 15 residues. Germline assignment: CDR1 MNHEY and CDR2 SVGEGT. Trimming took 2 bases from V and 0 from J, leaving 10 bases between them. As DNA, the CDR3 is TGTGCCAGCAGTTACGGGACACCCTACCAAGAGACCCAGTACTTC. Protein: CASSYGTPYQETQYF.

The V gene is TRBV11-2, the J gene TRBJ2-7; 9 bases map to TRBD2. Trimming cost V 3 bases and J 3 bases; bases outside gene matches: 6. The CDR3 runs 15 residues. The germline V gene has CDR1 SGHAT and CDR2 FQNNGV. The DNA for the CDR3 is TGTGCCAGCAGCTTGGCTAGCGGGGCCTACTACGAGCAGTACTTC. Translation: CASSLASGAYYEQYF.

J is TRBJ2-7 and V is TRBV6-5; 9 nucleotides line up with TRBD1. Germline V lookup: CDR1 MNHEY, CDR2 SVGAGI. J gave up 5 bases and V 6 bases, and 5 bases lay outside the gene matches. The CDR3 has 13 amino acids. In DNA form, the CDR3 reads TGTGCCAGCAGCGGACAGGGGATCCACGAGCAGTACTTC. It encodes CASSGQGIHEQYF.

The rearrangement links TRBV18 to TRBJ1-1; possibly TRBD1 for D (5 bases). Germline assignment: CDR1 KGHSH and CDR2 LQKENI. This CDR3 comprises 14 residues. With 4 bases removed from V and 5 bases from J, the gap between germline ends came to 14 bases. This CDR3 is CASSRTGSKTEAFF. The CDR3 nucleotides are TGTGCCAGCTCACGCACAGGTAGCAAAACTGAAGCTTTCTTT.

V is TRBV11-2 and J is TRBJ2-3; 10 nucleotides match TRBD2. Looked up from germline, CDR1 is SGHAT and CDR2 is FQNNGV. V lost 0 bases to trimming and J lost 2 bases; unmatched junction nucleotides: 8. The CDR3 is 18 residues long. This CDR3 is CASSLEISSGGFTDTQYF. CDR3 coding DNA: TGTGCCAGCAGCTTAGAGATTAGTAGCGGGGGGTTCACAGATACGCAGTATTTT.

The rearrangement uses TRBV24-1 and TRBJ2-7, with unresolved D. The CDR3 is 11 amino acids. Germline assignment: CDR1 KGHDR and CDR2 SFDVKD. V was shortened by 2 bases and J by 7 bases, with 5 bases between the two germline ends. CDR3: CATSDSREQYF. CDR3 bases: TGTGCCACCAGTGATTCCAGGGAGCAGTACTTC.

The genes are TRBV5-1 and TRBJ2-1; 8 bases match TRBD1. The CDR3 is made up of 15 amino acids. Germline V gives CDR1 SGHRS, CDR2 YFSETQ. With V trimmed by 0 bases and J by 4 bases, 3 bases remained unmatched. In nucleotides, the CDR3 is TGCGCCAGCAGCTTGGCCCAGGGGGCTTACAATGAGCAGTTCTTC. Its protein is CASSLAQGAYNEQFF.

The CDR3: CASSLGSGPGLNEQFF. In DNA, the CDR3 is TGTGCCAGCAGCTTGGGTAGCGGACCAGGGCTGAATGAGCAGTTCTTC. This chain joins TRBV7-9 and TRBJ2-1, with D possibly being TRBD2 (6 bases). This CDR3 has 16 residues. Trimming removed 3 bases at V and 7 bases at J, with 19 bases between. CDR1 and CDR2 from the germline V gene are SEHNR and FQNEAQ (reference sequence). The variable domain in full, completed from reference TRBV7-9 and TRBJ2-1, reads DTGVSQNPRHKITKRGQNVTFRCDPISEHNRLYWYRQTLGQGPEFLTYFQNEAQLEKSRLLSDRFSAERPKGSFSTLEIQRTEQGDSAMYLCASSLGSGPGLNEQFFGPGTRLTVL.

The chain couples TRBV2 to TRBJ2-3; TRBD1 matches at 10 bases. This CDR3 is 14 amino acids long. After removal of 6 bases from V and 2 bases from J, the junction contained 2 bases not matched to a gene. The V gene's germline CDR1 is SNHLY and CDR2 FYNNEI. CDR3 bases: TGTGCCAGCAGGGGACAGGGGCCCACAGATACGCAGTATTTT. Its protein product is CASRGQGPTDTQYF.

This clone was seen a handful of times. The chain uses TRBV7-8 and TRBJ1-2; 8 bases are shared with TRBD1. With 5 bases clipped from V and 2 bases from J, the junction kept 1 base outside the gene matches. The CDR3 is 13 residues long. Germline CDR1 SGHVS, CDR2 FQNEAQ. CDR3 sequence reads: CASSRQGNYGYTF. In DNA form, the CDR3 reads TGTGCCAGCAGCCGACAGGGGAACTATGGCTACACCTTC.

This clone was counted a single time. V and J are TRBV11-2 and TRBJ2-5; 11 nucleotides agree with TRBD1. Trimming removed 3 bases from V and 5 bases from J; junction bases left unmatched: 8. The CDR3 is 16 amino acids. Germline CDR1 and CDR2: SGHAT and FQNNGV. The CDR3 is CASSFSDRGLGETQYF. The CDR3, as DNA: TGTGCCAGCAGCTTTTCGGACAGGGGGCTTGGGGAGACCCAGTACTTC.

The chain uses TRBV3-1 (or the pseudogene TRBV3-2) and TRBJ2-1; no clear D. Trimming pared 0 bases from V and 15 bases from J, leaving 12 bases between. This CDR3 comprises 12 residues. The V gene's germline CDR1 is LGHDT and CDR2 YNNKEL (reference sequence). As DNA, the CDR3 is TGTGCCAGCAGCCAAGACTCGAGGAGCAGGTTCTTC. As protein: CASSQDSRSRFF.

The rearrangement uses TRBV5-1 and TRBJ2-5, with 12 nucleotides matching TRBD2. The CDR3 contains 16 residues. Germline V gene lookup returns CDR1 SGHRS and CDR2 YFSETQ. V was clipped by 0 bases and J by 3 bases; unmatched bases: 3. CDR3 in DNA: TGCGCCAGCAGCTTGGCGCCTAGCGGGGGGGAAGAGACCCAGTACTTC. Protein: CASSLAPSGGEETQYF.

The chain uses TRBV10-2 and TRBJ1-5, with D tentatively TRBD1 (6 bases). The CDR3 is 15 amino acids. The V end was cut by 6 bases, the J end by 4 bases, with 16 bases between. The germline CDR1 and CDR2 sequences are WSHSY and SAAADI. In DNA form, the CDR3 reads TGCGCCAGCAGATCTACGGGACAATGGAATCAGCCCCAGCATTTT. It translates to CASRSTGQWNQPQHF.